This entry describes one T cell receptor (beta chain). What it recognizes is unknown. The CDR3 end lies 3 residues beyond the end of the read and is filled in from the germline J gene. The entry originates in a study of T cells in women clearing cervical HPV infection. Study as a whole: Controls gave blood once infection was undetectable; cases at lesion identification. The study, taken as a whole, reports: Effector/memory and HPV-specific T cells were not isolated, and association timing is unknown.

CDR3 length: 16 amino acids. CDR1 is DFQATT, CDR2 SNEGSKA, per germline (reference sequence). Deletions cut 6 bases from V and 2 bases from J, with 20 bases between. TCR beta CDR3 amplified by multiplex PCR from roughly 1,100 ng genomic DNA. Measured with immunoSEQ multiplex PCR; TCRdb has only the in-frame clones, and not every one. The listing contains approximately 30,000 clones. The clonotype originates from a woman aged 18-70 years with a cervical HPV16 infection that either progressed to CIN3+ or cleared (not recorded which). The rearrangement links TRBV20-1 to TRBJ1-3; D unclear. Material: blood buffy coat. Partial CDR3 DNA: TGCAGTGCCCCAGACCGGCCAACAGATGCTGGAAACACC. Residues: CSAPDRPTDAGNT. In full, the CDR3 reads CSAPDRPTDAGNTIYF.